Listed below are T cell receptor beta chains from one sample, sequenced in a study of control samples from healthy donors and cancer patients. Using immunoSEQ multiplex PCR, the repertoire was profiled, and TCRdb retains in-frame clones only, with some absent. The sample has about 85,000 clones; less than 90% are singletons. The sample consisted of blood. All receptors derive from a woman aged 60-70 years in good health. Both conserved end residues are trimmed from each CDR3.

J,V,CDR3
TRBJ2-7,TRBV12-3/TRBV12-4,ASSLRGAYEQY
TRBJ2-5,TRBV4-3,ASSQMFGSGGETQY
TRBJ2-7,TRBV4-1,ASSQSRRTGVYEQY
TRBJ2-1,TRBV19,ASSILLGVEEQF
TRBJ1-2,TRBV18,ASSPLGATYGYT
TRBJ1-4,TRBV18,ASSPPGQGPEKLF
TRBJ2-7,TRBV11-3,ASSRGGTYEQY
TRBJ2-7,TRBV7-8,ASSLRGTTYEQY
TRBJ1-3,TRBV15,ATSRDPGAGGNTIY
TRBJ1-5,TRBV14,ASSQPNQPQH
TRBJ2-3,TRBV20-1,SARGDTQY
TRBJ2-1,TRBV7-9,ASSSRGGGASGSYNEQF
TRBJ1-4,TRBV5-1,ASSLETGGNEKLF
TRBJ1-1,TRBV7-7,ASSLGTGEEAF
TRBJ1-2,TRBV4-2,ASSQGRQHNYGYT
TRBJ2-1,TRBV7-2,ASSFLGFSYNEQF
TRBJ2-3,TRBV6-1,ASSGQGLAGTDTQY
TRBJ1-4,TRBV19,ASSIGPTNEKLF
TRBJ1-3,TRBV3-1/TRBV3-2,ASSPLSHFSGNTIY
TRBJ2-3,TRBV20-1,SASLVYGELRTDTQY
TRBJ1-1,TRBV25-1,ASSDPGMNTEAF
TRBJ1-2,TRBV6-6,ASSYEFSNYGYT